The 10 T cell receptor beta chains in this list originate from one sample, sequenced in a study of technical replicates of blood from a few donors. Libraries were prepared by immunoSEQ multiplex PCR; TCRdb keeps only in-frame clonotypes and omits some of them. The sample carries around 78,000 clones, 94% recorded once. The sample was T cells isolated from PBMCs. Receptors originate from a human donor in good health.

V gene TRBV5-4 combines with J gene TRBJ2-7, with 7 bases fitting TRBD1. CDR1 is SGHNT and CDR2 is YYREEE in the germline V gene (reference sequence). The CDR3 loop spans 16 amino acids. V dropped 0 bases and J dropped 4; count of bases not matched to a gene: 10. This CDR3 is CASSLEWPGQPYEQYF. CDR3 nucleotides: TGTGCCAGCAGCTTGGAGTGGCCGGGACAGCCTTACGAGCAGTACTTC.

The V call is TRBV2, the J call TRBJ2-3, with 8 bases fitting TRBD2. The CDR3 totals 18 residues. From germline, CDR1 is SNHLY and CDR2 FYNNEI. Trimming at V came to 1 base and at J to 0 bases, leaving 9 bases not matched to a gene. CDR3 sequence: CASSEGAGGYGSTDTQYF. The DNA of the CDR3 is TGTGCCAGCAGTGAAGGGGCGGGGGGCTATGGAAGCACAGATACGCAGTATTTT.

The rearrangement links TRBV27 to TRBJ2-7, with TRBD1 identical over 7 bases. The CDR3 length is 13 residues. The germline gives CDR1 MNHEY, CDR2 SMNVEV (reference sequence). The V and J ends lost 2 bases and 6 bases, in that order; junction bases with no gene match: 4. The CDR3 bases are TGTGCCAGCAGTTTACAGGGGGTGGGCGAGCAGTACTTC. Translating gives CASSLQGVGEQYF.

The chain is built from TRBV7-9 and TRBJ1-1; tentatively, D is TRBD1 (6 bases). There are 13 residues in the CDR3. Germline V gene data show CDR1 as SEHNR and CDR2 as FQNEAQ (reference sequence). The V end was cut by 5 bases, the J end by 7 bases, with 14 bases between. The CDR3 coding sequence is TGTGCCAGCAGCCCGGGGGGACAAGTTGAAGCTTTCTTT. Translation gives CASSPGGQVEAFF.

CDR3 sequence: CASSVPSSGGQETQYF. In DNA, the CDR3 is TGTGCCAGCAGCGTCCCAAGTAGCGGGGGACAAGAGACCCAGTACTTC. The chain is built from TRBV7-9 and TRBJ2-5; 9 bases are a match to TRBD2. Per germline, CDR1 SEHNR and CDR2 FQNEAQ (reference sequence). CDR3 length equals 16 residues. V lost 5 bases to trimming and J lost 2 bases; unmatched junction nucleotides: 9.

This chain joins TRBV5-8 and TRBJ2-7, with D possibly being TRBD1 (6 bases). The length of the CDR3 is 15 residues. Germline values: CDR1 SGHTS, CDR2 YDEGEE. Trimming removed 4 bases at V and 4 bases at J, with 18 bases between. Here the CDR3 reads CASSLPGALLYEQYF. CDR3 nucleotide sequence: TGTGCCAGCAGCCTTCCAGGGGCCCTCTTGTACGAGCAGTACTTC.

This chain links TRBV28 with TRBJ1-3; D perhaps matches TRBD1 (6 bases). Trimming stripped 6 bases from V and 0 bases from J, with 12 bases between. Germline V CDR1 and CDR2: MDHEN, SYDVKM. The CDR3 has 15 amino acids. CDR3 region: CASSLDRYSGNTIYF. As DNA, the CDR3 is TGTGCCAGCAGCCTAGACAGGTACTCTGGAAACACCATATATTTT.

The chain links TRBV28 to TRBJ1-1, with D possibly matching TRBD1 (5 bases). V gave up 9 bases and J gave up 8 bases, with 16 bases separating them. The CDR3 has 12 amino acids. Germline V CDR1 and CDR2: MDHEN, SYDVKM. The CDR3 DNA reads TGTGCCAGTTGGGAGCGGGGACGAGAAGCTTTCTTT. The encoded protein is CASWERGREAFF.

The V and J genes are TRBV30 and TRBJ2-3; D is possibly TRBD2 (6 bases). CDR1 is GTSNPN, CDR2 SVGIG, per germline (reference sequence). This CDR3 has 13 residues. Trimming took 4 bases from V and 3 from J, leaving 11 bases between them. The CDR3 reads CAWTLRGTDTQYF. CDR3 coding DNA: TGTGCCTGGACACTGCGGGGAACAGATACGCAGTATTTT.

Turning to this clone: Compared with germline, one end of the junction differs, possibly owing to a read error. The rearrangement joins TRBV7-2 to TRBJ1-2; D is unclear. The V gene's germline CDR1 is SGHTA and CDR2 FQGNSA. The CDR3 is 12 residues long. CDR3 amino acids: CASSLGHWPDSF. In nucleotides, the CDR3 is TGTGCCAGCAGCTTAGGACACTGGCCGGATTCCTTC.